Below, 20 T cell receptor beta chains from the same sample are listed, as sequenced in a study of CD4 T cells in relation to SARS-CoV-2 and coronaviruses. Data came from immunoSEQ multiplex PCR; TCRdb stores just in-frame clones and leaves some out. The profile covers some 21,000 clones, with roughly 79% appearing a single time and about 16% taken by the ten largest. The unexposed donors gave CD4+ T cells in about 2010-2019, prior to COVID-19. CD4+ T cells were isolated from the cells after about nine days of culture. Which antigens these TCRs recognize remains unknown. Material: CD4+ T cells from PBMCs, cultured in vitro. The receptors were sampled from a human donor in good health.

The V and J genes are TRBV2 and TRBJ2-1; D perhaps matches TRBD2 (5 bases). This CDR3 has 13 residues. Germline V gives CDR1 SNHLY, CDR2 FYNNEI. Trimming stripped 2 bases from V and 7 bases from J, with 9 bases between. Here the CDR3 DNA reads TGTGCCAGCAGTGAATTAGAGGGAAATGAGCAGTTCTTC. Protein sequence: CASSELEGNEQFF.

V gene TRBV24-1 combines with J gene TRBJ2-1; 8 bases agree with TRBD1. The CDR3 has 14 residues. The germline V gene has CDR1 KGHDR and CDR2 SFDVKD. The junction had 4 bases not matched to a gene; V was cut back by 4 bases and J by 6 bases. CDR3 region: CATSDRTGRNEQFF. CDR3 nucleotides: TGTGCCACCAGTGACCGGACAGGGCGCAATGAGCAGTTCTTC.

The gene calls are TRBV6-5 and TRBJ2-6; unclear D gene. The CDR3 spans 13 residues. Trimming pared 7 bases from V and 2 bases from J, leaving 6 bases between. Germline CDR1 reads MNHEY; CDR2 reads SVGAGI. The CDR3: CASILTGANVLTF. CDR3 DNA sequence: TGTGCCAGCATTTTAACTGGGGCCAACGTCCTGACTTTC.

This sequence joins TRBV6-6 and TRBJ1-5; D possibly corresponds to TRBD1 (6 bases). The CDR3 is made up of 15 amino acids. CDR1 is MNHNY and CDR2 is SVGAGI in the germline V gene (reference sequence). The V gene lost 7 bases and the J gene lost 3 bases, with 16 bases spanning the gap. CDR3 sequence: CASTPPGQHNQPQHF. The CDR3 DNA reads TGTGCCAGCACCCCGCCCGGACAGCACAATCAGCCCCAGCATTTT.

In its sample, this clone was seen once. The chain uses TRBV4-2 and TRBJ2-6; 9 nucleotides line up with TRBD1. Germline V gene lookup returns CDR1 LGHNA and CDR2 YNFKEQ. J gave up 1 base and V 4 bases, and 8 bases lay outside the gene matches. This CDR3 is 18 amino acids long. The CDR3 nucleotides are TGTGCCAGCAGCCGCCCGGGACAGGGAGGATCTGGGGCCAACGTCCTGACTTTC. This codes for CASSRPGQGGSGANVLTF.

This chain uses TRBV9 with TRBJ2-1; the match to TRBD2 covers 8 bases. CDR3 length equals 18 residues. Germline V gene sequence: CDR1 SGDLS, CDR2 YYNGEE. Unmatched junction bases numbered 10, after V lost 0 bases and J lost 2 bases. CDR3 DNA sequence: TGTGCCAGCAGCGTAGGAAGCCCGAGCGGGAGCCCCTACAATGAGCAGTTCTTC. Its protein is CASSVGSPSGSPYNEQFF.

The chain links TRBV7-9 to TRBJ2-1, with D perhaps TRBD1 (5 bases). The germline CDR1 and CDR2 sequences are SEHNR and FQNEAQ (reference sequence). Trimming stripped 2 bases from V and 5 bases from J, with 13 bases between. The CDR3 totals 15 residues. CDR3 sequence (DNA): TGTGCCAGCAGCTTATTCGCAGGGAACGACAATGAGCAGTTCTTC. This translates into CASSLFAGNDNEQFF.

CDR3 DNA: TGTGCCAGCAGCCCGGTGCAGGGGGCGCGGTTAGCGTCTGAAGCTTTCTTT. This codes for CASSPVQGARLASEAFF. The V gene is TRBV4-2, the J gene TRBJ1-1, with 8 bases lining up with TRBD1. J was trimmed by 6 bases and V by 4 bases; bases with no gene match: 16. CDR1 LGHNA and CDR2 YNFKEQ come from the germline V gene. The CDR3 contains 17 residues.

In DNA form, the CDR3 reads TGTGCCAGCATCCCGGACAGTAACACAGATACGCAGTATTTT. Its protein product is CASIPDSNTDTQYF. The V call is TRBV7-8, the J call TRBJ2-3, with D perhaps TRBD1 (6 bases). V lost 7 bases and J 2 bases, leaving 13 bases between the germline ends. This CDR3 comprises 14 residues. Per the germline V gene, CDR1 is SGHVS and CDR2 is FQNEAQ.

This CDR3 reads CASSEGDKPEAFF. The CDR3 region has the DNA TGCGCCAGCAGTGAGGGGGACAAGCCTGAAGCTTTCTTT. The chain has TRBV10-1 and TRBJ1-1; tentatively, D is TRBD1 (6 bases). The CDR3 has 13 amino acids. The ends were cut back, 2 bases at V and 6 bases at J, with 10 bases in the middle. The germline V gene has CDR1 WNHNN and CDR2 SYGVQD (reference sequence).

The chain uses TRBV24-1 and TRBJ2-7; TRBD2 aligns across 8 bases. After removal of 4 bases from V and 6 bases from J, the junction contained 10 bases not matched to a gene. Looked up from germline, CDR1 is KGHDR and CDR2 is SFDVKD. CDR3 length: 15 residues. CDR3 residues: CATSDPTSANGEQYF. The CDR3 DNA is TGTGCCACCAGTGACCCGACTAGCGCGAACGGCGAGCAGTACTTC.

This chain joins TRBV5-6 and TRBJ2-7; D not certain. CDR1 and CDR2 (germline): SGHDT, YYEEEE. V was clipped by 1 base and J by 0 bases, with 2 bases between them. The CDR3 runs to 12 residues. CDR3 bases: TGTGCCAGCAGCTTGACCTCCTACGAGCAGTACTTC. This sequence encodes CASSLTSYEQYF.

CDR3 protein: CASSQVGELMNTEAFF. DNA of the CDR3: TGTGCCAGCAGCCAAGTTGGGGAACTCATGAACACTGAAGCTTTCTTT. The chain is built from TRBV3-1 (or the pseudogene TRBV3-2) and TRBJ1-1; D is ambiguous. V gave up 1 base and J gave up 0 bases, with 12 bases separating them. This CDR3 contains 16 residues. Germline loops: CDR1 LGHDT, CDR2 YNNKEL (reference sequence).

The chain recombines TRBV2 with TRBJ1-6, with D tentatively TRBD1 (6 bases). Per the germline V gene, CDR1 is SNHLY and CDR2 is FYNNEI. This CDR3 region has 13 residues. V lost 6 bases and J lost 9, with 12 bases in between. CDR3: CASRGTTSSPLHF. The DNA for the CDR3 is TGTGCCAGCAGGGGGACAACGAGTTCACCCCTCCACTTT.

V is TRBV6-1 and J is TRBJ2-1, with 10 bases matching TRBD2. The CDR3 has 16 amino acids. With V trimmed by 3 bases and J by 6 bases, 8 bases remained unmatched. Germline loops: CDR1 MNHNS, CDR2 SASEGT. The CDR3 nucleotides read TGTGCCAGCAGTGATTTGTCACTAGCGGGACGCAATGAGCAGTTCTTC. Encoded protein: CASSDLSLAGRNEQFF.

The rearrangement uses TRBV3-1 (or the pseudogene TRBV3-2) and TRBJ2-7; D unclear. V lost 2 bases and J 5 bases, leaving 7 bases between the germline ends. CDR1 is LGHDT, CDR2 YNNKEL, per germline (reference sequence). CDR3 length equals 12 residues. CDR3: CASSQNQNEQYF. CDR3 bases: TGTGCCAGCAGCCAAAACCAGAACGAGCAGTACTTC.

CDR3 sequence reads: CASSSTGTGQTDTQYF. The CDR3 nucleotides read TGTGCCAGCAGTTCGACGGGGACAGGTCAGACAGATACGCAGTATTTT. This sequence joins TRBV28 and TRBJ2-3; 8 bases are shared with TRBD1. With 4 bases clipped from V and 3 bases from J, the junction kept 9 bases outside the gene matches. The CDR3 totals 16 residues. The germline V gene encodes CDR1 MDHEN and CDR2 SYDVKM.

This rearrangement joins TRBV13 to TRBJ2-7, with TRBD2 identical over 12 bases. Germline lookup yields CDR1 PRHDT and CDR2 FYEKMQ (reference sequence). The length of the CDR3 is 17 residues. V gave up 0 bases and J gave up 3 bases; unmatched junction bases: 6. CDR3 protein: CASSLGHGLAGFYEQYF. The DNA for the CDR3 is TGTGCCAGCAGCTTAGGCCACGGACTAGCGGGATTCTACGAGCAGTACTTC.

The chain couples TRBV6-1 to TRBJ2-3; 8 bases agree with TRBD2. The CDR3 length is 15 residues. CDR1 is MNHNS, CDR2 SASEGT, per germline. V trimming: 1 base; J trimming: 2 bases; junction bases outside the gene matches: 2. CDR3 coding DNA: TGTGCCAGCAGTGAAGACGGGAGGGCCACAGATACGCAGTATTTT. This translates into CASSEDGRATDTQYF.

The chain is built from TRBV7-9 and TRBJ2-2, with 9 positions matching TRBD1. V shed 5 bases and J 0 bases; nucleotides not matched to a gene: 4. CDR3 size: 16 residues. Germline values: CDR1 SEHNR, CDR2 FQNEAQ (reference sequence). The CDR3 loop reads CASSSGQGTNTGELFF. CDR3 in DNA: TGTGCCAGCAGCAGTGGACAGGGGACGAACACCGGGGAGCTGTTTTTT. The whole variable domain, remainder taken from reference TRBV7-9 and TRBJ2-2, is DTGVSQNPRHKITKRGQNVTFRCDPISEHNRLYWYRQTLGQGPEFLTYFQNEAQLEKSRLLSDRFSAERPKGSFSTLEIQRTEQGDSAMYLCASSSGQGTNTGELFFGEGSRLTVL.